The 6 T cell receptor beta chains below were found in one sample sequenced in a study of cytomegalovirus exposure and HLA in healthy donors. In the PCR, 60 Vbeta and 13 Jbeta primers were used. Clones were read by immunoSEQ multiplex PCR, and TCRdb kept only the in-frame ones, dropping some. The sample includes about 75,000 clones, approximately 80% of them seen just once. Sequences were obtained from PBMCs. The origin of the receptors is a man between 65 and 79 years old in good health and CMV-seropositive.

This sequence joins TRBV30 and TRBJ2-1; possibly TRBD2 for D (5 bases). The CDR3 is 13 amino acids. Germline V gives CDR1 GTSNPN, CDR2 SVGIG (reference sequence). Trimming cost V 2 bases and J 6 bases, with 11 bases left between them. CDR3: CAWSSGSGNEQFF. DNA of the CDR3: TGTGCCTGGAGTAGCGGTTCGGGCAATGAGCAGTTCTTC.

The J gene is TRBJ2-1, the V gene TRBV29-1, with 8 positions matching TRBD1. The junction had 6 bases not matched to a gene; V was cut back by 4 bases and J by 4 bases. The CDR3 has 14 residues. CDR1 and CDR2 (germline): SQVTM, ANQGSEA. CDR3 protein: CSVGDRGGYNEQFF. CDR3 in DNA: TGCAGCGTTGGCGACAGGGGCGGTTACAATGAGCAGTTCTTC.

In nucleotides, the CDR3 is TGTGCCACGCAGCAAGGGACTAGCTTCACCTACGAGCAGTACTTC. Protein: CATQQGTSFTYEQYF. This chain uses TRBV6-1 with TRBJ2-7, with TRBD2 identical over 9 bases. CDR3 length equals 15 residues. From germline, CDR1 is MNHNS and CDR2 SASEGT. V was pared by 10 bases and J by 2 bases, with 12 bases of the junction left unmatched.

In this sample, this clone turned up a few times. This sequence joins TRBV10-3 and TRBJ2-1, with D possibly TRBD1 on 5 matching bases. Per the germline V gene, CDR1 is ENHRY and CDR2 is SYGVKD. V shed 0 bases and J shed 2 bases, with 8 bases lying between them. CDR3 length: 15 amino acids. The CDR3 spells CAISESVGAYNEQFF. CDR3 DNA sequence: TGTGCCATCAGTGAGTCTGTAGGGGCCTACAATGAGCAGTTCTTC.

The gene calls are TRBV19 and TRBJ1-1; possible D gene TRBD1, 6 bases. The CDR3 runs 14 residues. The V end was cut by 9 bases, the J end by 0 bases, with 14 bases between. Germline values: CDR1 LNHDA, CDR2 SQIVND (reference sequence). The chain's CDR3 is CASRAGALNTEAFF. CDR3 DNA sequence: TGTGCCAGCAGGGCAGGGGCGCTGAACACTGAAGCTTTCTTT.

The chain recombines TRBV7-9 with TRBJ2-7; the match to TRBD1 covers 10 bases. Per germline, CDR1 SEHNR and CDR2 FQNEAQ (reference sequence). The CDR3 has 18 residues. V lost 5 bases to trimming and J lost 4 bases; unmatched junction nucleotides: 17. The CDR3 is CASSHGVPGQGFRYEQYF. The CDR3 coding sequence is TGTGCCAGCAGCCACGGGGTCCCGGGACAGGGGTTCAGGTACGAGCAGTACTTC.